This T cell receptor beta chain was documented in a study of blood T cell repertoires in COVID-19. Donors of Cohort 3 who recovered were those that had two negative PCRs, clearance, or symptom resolution. Trimming cost V 4 bases and J 10 bases, with 13 bases left between them. This CDR3 contains 12 residues. Germline values: CDR1 LNHDA, CDR2 SQIVND (reference sequence). Sequenced by immunoSEQ multiplex PCR; TCRdb stores in-frame clones only, minus some. The sample lists about 230,000 clones, about nine tenths occurring once. The rearrangement links TRBV19 to TRBJ1-1, with a tentative D call TRBD1 (5 bases). This TCR came from a man younger than 30 who had recovered from COVID-19. The source material was PBMCs or T cells enriched from blood (not recorded which). CDR3 DNA sequence: TGTGCCAGTAGTACGGGACTCGTGGGAGCTTTCTTT. It is translated as CASSTGLVGAFF.